These 6 T cell receptor beta chains share one sample of origin, sequenced in a study of Graves' ophthalmopathy and Graves' hyperthyroidism. Amplification of TCR beta CDR3 regions used RNA transcripts. After a first-round RT-PCR with HTBI primers, a second-round multiplex PCR was run. TCRdb redid the calling of the multiplex PCR reads with MiXCR, one entry per CDR3 protein. The sample includes 170,000 or so distinct CDR3 sequences, around two fifths seen only once; the top ten take 5.8%. The sequencing input was peripheral blood. The receptors here all came from a woman in her thirties or forties with Graves' ophthalmopathy.

This chain uses TRBV12-3 or TRBV12-4 with TRBJ2-5, with 9 bases aligning to TRBD1. This CDR3 has 14 residues. Unmatched junction bases numbered 9, after V lost 6 bases and J lost 7 bases. CDR3 amino acids: CASRVQGAGGTQYF. CDR3 sequence (DNA): TGTGCCAGCAGAGTACAGGGGGCCGGAGGGACCCAGTACTTC.

Many counts were recorded for this clonotype. The V call is TRBV6-2 or TRBV6-3, the J call TRBJ1-2; the D gene is possibly TRBD1 (6 bases). V lost 6 bases and J lost 4, with 12 bases in between. Germline V gives CDR1 MNHEY, CDR2 SVGEGT. The CDR3 has 13 amino acids. The CDR3 sequence is CASRKTGLYGYTF. The CDR3 region has the DNA TGTGCCAGCAGAAAGACAGGCCTCTATGGCTACACCTTC.

The V and J genes are TRBV6-2 or TRBV6-3 and TRBJ2-5; D is undetermined. V lost 0 bases, J lost 0 bases, and 11 bases lay in between. This CDR3 contains 16 residues. Germline-derived CDR1 and CDR2 are MNHEY and SVGEGT. The CDR3 nucleotides are TGTGCCAGCAGTTACTCGAGTACGGACCACCAAGAGACCCAGTACTTC. Translating gives CASSYSSTDHQETQYF.

V usage is TRBV20-1 and J usage is TRBJ2-5, with D uncertain. From germline, CDR1 is DFQATT and CDR2 SNEGSKA (reference sequence). This CDR3 has 14 amino acids. Between the trimmed V and J ends, which lost 0 bases and 1 base, there was a span of 9 bases. The chain's CDR3 is CSAREDTGQETQYF. The CDR3 nucleotides are TGCAGTGCTAGAGAAGACACCGGCCAAGAGACCCAGTACTTC.

This clonotype was recorded many times. J is TRBJ1-5 and V is TRBV28, with D unresolved. The length of the CDR3 is 16 residues. Deletions cut 3 bases from V and 5 bases from J, with 17 bases between. Germline-derived CDR1 and CDR2 are MDHEN and SYDVKM. CDR3 DNA sequence: TGTGCCAGCAGTTTGATAGGTAGAGGGCGAGATCAGCCCCAGCATTTT. As protein: CASSLIGRGRDQPQHF. The complete variable domain, with remaining parts taken from reference TRBV28 and TRBJ1-5, reads DVKVTQSSRYLVKRTGEKVFLECVQDMDHENMFWYRQDPGLGLRLIYFSYDVKMKEKGDIPEGYSVSREKKERFSLILESASTNQTSMYLCASSLIGRGRDQPQHFGDGTRLSIL.

This clonotype appeared many times. The chain is built from TRBV30 and TRBJ2-5; unclear D gene. The germline V and J ends were trimmed by 1 base and 1 base, with 7 bases remaining between them. There are 13 residues in the CDR3. Germline V gene lookup returns CDR1 GTSNPN and CDR2 SVGIG (reference sequence). The CDR3 loop is CAWSGLGQETQYF. CDR3 coding DNA: TGTGCCTGGAGTGGTTTGGGCCAAGAGACCCAGTACTTC.